This T cell receptor beta chain came from a study of blood T cell repertoires in COVID-19. Study details: Italy, Spain and the United States were the sources of the convalescent and acute COVID-19 samples. From T cells, B-cell-depleted T cells, or PBMCs came the material, which was cDNA or gDNA.

CDR1 is LGHNA and CDR2 is YSLEER in the germline V gene. V lost 0 bases to trimming and J lost 6 bases, with 11 bases between them. This CDR3 has 15 amino acids. Sequencing used immunoSEQ multiplex PCR; TCRdb keeps in-frame clones, though not all of them. The sample holds approximately 330,000 clones, 80% to 90% seen once. The TCR was taken from a man aged 25-45 years with COVID-19, enrolled during active disease. Sample: peripheral blood. The rearrangement joins TRBV4-3 to TRBJ2-2; D unclear. Here the CDR3 reads CASSQEWQRSGELFF. CDR3 bases: TGCGCCAGCAGCCAAGAGTGGCAGAGGTCCGGGGAGCTGTTTTTT.